These 3 T cell receptor beta chains came from one sample sequenced in a study of blood T cells in healthy people across ages. Primed by a sample-barcoded 5' primer and a J-beta primer mix, a second PCR proceeded for about 6 to 12 cycles. TCRdb passed the 5' RACE reads through MiXCR, listing each CDR3 protein once. The sample has about 780,000 distinct CDR3 sequences, around half seen once. Sequenced: blood. These receptor sequences come from a man older than 75 in good health.

The chain is built from TRBV29-1 and TRBJ1-1, with D tentatively TRBD1 (5 bases). Trimming took off 3 bases at V and 3 bases at J, with 5 bases between the two ends. Germline-derived CDR1 and CDR2 are SQVTM and ANQGSEA. The CDR3 runs 11 residues. The CDR3 coding sequence is TGCAGCGTTGACAGGGACACTGAAGCTTTCTTT. Residues: CSVDRDTEAFF.

The chain couples TRBV5-8 to TRBJ2-5, with no clear D. The CDR3 spans 14 residues. Between the trimmed V and J ends, which lost 2 bases and 11 bases, there was a span of 19 bases. The V gene's germline CDR1 is SGHTS and CDR2 YDEGEE. Written as DNA, the CDR3 is TGTGCCAGCAGCTTCTCAGGATACCCTTACGGGCAGTACTTC. This encodes CASSFSGYPYGQYF.

This clonotype was counted only a few times. V gene TRBV24-1 combines with J gene TRBJ2-5, with D possibly TRBD2 on 6 matching bases. Trimming removed 5 bases from V and 9 bases from J, with 18 bases in between. The CDR3 contains 14 residues. The germline gives CDR1 KGHDR, CDR2 SFDVKD. In nucleotides, the CDR3 is TGTGCCACCAGTGGGGGACTTGGGTTAGGGTCCCAGTACTTC. It encodes CATSGGLGLGSQYF.